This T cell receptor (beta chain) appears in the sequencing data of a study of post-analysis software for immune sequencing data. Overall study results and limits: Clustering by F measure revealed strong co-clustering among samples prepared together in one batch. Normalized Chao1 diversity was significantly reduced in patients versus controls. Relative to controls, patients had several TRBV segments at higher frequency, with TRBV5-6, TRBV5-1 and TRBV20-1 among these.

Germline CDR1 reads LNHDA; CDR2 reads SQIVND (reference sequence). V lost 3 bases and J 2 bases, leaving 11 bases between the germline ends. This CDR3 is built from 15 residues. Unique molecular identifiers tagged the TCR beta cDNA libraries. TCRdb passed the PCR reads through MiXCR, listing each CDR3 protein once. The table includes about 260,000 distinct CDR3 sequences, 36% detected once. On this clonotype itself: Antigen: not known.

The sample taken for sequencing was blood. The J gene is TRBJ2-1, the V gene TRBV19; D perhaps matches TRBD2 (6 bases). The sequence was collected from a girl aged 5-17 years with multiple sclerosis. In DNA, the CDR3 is TGTGCCAGTAGTATGGAGGGCCCCCCCTACAATGAGCAGTTCTTC. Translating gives CASSMEGPPYNEQFF.